A single sample is the source of the 30 T cell receptor beta chains below, sequenced in a study of blood T cells in healthy people across ages. A sample-barcoded 5' primer and a J-beta primer mix were used in a second PCR of about 6 to 12 cycles. TCRdb passed the 5' RACE reads through MiXCR, listing each CDR3 protein once. The table shows approximately 960,000 distinct CDR3 sequences, with approximately 32% occurring only once. The same sample was also studied in work on T cells of mothers and their children.

Sequences were obtained from blood. The receptors shown here come from a woman between 40 and 50 years old in good health.

This clonotype was seen only a few times. The DNA for the CDR3 is TGTGCCAGCAGCGTCGGGACTGGCTACGAGCAGTACTTC. Translated: CASSVGTGYEQYF. The rearrangement joins TRBV14 to TRBJ2-7; D perhaps matches TRBD2 (6 bases). Germline V gene data show CDR1 as SGHDN and CDR2 as FVKESK. V shed 5 bases and J shed 3 bases, with 11 bases lying between them. The CDR3 sequence is 13 residues long.

This chain uses TRBV5-1 with TRBJ2-5; a weak D match, TRBD2 (7 bases). Trimming left V 2 bases short and J 12 bases short, with 14 bases between. The CDR3 has 12 residues. Germline-derived CDR1 and CDR2 are SGHRS and YFSETQ. CDR3 protein: CASSLQGRGEYF. CDR3 nucleotide sequence: TGCGCCAGCAGCTTACAGGGCCGGGGGGAGTACTTC.

This rearrangement joins TRBV20-1 to TRBJ2-5; 8 bases agree with TRBD2. Looked up from germline, CDR1 is DFQATT and CDR2 is SNEGSKA (reference sequence). The junction had 11 bases not matched to a gene; V was cut back by 7 bases and J by 4 bases. The CDR3 has 14 amino acids. The chain's CDR3 is CSVYRSLAGETQYF. The CDR3 region has the DNA TGCAGTGTCTATCGAAGTCTAGCGGGAGAGACCCAGTACTTC.

The chain is built from TRBV7-6 and TRBJ1-2; D is possibly TRBD1 (5 bases). The CDR3 spans 13 residues. CDR1 is SGHVS, CDR2 FNYEAQ, per germline. The V gene lost 4 bases and the J gene lost 6 bases, with 12 bases spanning the gap. CDR3: CASSSRASDGYTF. The CDR3 region has the DNA TGTGCCAGCAGCTCCAGGGCTTCTGATGGCTACACCTTC.

This clonotype was counted a few times. CDR3 in DNA: TGTGCCAGCAGCTTAGCGCTGGGTACCCTCCACTTT. Amino acids: CASSLALGTLHF. The chain recombines TRBV7-2 with TRBJ1-6; D uncertain. CDR3 size: 12 residues. The ends were cut back, 0 bases at V and 14 bases at J, with 8 bases in the middle. CDR1 is SGHTA, CDR2 FQGNSA, per germline.

This rearrangement joins TRBV7-8 to TRBJ2-7; D may be TRBD2 (6 bases). The CDR3 is 16 residues long. The V end lost 5 bases, the J end lost 6 bases, and 23 bases lay between the germline ends. Germline CDR1 and CDR2: SGHVS and FQNEAQ. The CDR3 is CASSLPWDLVSCEQYF. CDR3 bases: TGTGCCAGCAGCCTCCCCTGGGACTTGGTATCGTGCGAGCAGTACTTC.

There are a few counts of this clonotype. V gene TRBV5-1 combines with J gene TRBJ2-5; D is unresolved. Looked up from germline, CDR1 is SGHRS and CDR2 is YFSETQ. The CDR3 sequence is 14 residues long. V lost 4 bases and J 3 bases, leaving 13 bases between the germline ends. The DNA for the CDR3 is TGCGCCAGCAGCCACAGACCGCCAGAAGAGACCCAGTACTTC. It is translated as CASSHRPPEETQYF.

Details on this clonotype: The junction shows a germline mismatch at one end, possibly a read error. The gene calls are TRBV7-8 and TRBJ2-7, with D possibly TRBD1 on 6 matching bases. The germline V gene encodes CDR1 SGHVS and CDR2 FQNEAQ. The CDR3 runs to 16 residues. For the CDR3, the DNA is TGTACCAGCAGCTACCGAGGACAGCGTGGCTCCTACGAGCAATACTTC. This codes for CTSSYRGQRGSYEQYF.

This rearrangement joins TRBV28 to TRBJ1-2; D is undetermined. V lost 3 bases and J lost 8, with 7 bases in between. The germline gives CDR1 MDHEN, CDR2 SYDVKM. This CDR3 region has 11 residues. The CDR3 region is CASSFQAGYTF. In DNA, the CDR3 is TGTGCCAGCAGTTTTCAGGCGGGCTACACCTTC.

The chain's CDR3 is CATSRDDRNTEAFF. Here the CDR3 DNA reads TGTGCCACCAGCAGGGATGACAGGAACACTGAAGCTTTCTTT. V gene TRBV15 combines with J gene TRBJ1-1; D may be TRBD1 (5 bases). In germline, CDR1 is LNHNV, CDR2 YYDKDF (reference sequence). The length of the CDR3 is 14 residues. V was shortened by 3 bases and J by 1 base, with 9 bases between the two germline ends.

This clonotype has more than one count but fewer than ten. The J gene is TRBJ2-1, the V gene TRBV7-3; tentative D call: TRBD2 (5 bases). CDR1 SGHTA and CDR2 FQGTGA come from the germline V gene. The CDR3 loop spans 17 amino acids. V dropped 3 bases and J dropped 0 bases, with 15 bases sitting between them. The CDR3 sequence: CASSLTPGKSSYNEQFF. In nucleotides, the CDR3 is TGTGCCAGCAGCTTGACCCCCGGGAAAAGCTCCTACAATGAGCAGTTCTTC.

Notes on this clonotype: A much larger clone differs by one base, so this may be a read error. The genes are TRBV11-2 and TRBJ2-7; TRBD2 aligns across 7 bases. The CDR3 extends over 16 amino acids. Germline V lookup: CDR1 SGHAT, CDR2 FQNNGV. CDR3 amino acids: CASSLIPSGANYERYF. The CDR3, as DNA: TGTGCCAGCAGCCTTATCCCGAGCGGGGCGAACTACGAGCGGTACTTC.

This clonotype was counted at least ten times. The chain links TRBV2 to TRBJ2-5, with unresolved D. The CDR3 is 14 residues long. Trimming removed 8 bases at V and 7 bases at J, with 20 bases between. Germline CDR1 SNHLY, CDR2 FYNNEI. CDR3 region: CASAPERGVGTQYF. DNA of the CDR3: TGTGCCAGCGCGCCGGAACGCGGAGTGGGGACCCAGTACTTC.

This chain uses TRBV11-1 with TRBJ2-5; D remains ambiguous. The J call could be wrong; TRBJ2-7 is a better fit for the DNA end. Per germline, CDR1 SGHAT and CDR2 FQDESV (reference sequence). The length of the CDR3 is 17 residues. The CDR3 DNA follows: TGTGCCAGCAGCTTAAGTTGCGACGGGCCGCTCACCTACGAGCAGTACTTC. The encoded protein is CASSLSCDGPLTYEQYF.

This clonotype has a count of ten or more. V gene TRBV6-5 combines with J gene TRBJ2-6; either TRBD1 or TRBD2 may supply D (5 bases each). The germline gives CDR1 MNHEY, CDR2 SVGAGI. The CDR3 has 16 residues. V dropped 7 bases and J dropped 0 bases, with 13 bases sitting between them. CDR3 DNA sequence: TGTGCCAGCACACGGGACGCGATCTCTGGGGCCAACGTCCTGACTTTC. Translated, it gives CASTRDAISGANVLTF.

This clonotype was detected many times. This chain links TRBV5-5 with TRBJ2-3, with D unresolved. The CDR3 consists of 16 residues. Between the trimmed V and J ends, which lost 2 bases and 4 bases, there was a span of 17 bases. Germline CDR1 is SGHKS and CDR2 is YYEKEE (reference sequence). The CDR3 region is CASSFSNALTPDTQYF. The CDR3, as DNA: TGTGCCAGCAGCTTTTCTAACGCCCTCACCCCAGATACGCAGTATTTT.

The chain joins TRBV5-6 to TRBJ1-1, with 8 bases fitting TRBD1. This CDR3 contains 15 residues. With 4 bases clipped from V and 10 bases from J, the junction kept 15 bases outside the gene matches. The germline CDR1 and CDR2 sequences are SGHDT and YYEEEE. The CDR3 DNA is TGTGCCAGCAGCCCCCGGACAGGGCCCACGGCGGGAGCTTTCTTT. This sequence encodes CASSPRTGPTAGAFF.

The chain recombines TRBV7-9 with TRBJ1-1; the match to TRBD1 covers 8 bases. The trim removed 4 bases at V and 7 bases at J, leaving 14 bases unmatched. The CDR3 is 16 residues long. Germline V lookup: CDR1 SEHNR, CDR2 FQNEAQ (reference sequence). CDR3 nucleotides: TGTGCCAGCAGCTCTGCAGGGGGCGGGTTACATAGTGAAGCTTTCTTT. It codes for CASSSAGGGLHSEAFF.

This chain joins TRBV25-1 and TRBJ1-2, with 7 bases lining up with TRBD1. Trimming removed 6 bases from V and 4 bases from J; junction bases left unmatched: 11. This CDR3 is built from 15 residues. CDR1 MGHDK and CDR2 SYGVNS come from the germline V gene. CDR3: CASSDPGTDFYGYTF. Here the CDR3 DNA reads TGTGCCAGCAGCGACCCCGGGACAGACTTCTATGGCTACACCTTC.

The table lists this clonotype with a count of one. Given a much more abundant clone one base away, this may be a read error. The chain joins TRBV20-1 to TRBJ2-4; 7 positions match TRBD1. CDR3 length equals 14 residues. The junction had 19 bases not matched to a gene; V was cut back by 7 bases and J by 13 bases. Germline CDR1 reads DFQATT; CDR2 reads SNEGSKA (reference sequence). CDR3 region: CSVYGQASYNEQYF. The CDR3 DNA sequence: TGCAGTGTTTATGGACAGGCCTCCTACAATGAGCAGTACTTC.

This clonotype was detected a few times. One end of the junction fails to match germline, which may point to a read error. CDR3 DNA sequence: TGTGCCAGCATGGGGACCTCCCACGAGCAGTACTTC. This encodes CASMGTSHEQYF. This chain uses TRBV28 with TRBJ2-5, with D tentatively TRBD1 or TRBD2 (5 bases each). The J call may not be correct, given that the DNA end is closer to TRBJ2-7. Per germline, CDR1 MDHEN and CDR2 SYDVKM. This CDR3 is built from 12 residues.

Of note for this clonotype: A much larger clone sits a single nucleotide away, making a read error possible. The rearrangement uses TRBV7-9 and TRBJ1-4; 7 nucleotides match TRBD1. CDR3 size: 14 residues. CDR1 SEHNR and CDR2 FQNEAQ come from the germline V gene (reference sequence). V lost 8 bases, J lost 4 bases, and 7 bases stayed unmatched. Here the CDR3 reads CASGSGGVNEKLFF. The CDR3 DNA follows: TGTGCCAGCGGGTCAGGGGGAGTTAATGAAAAACTGTTTTTT. Using reference TRBV7-9 and TRBJ1-4 for the parts outside the CDR3, the full variable domain is DTGVSQNPRHKITKRGQNVTFRCDPISEHNRLYWYRQTLGQGPEFLTYFQNEAQLEKSRLLSDRFSAERPKGSFSTLEIQRTEQGDSAMYLCASGSGGVNEKLFFGSGTQLSVL.

This clonotype was recorded many times. This chain uses TRBV7-3 with TRBJ2-5; TRBD1 or TRBD2 may be the D gene (5 bases each). The ends were cut back, 5 bases at V and 5 bases at J, with 15 bases in the middle. There are 14 residues in the CDR3. CDR1 and CDR2 (germline): SGHTA, FQGTGA. The chain's CDR3 is CASSPTGTKETQYF. Written as DNA, the CDR3 is TGTGCCAGCAGCCCCACCGGGACCAAGGAGACCCAGTACTTC.

The V gene is TRBV6-4, the J gene TRBJ2-3; D is possibly TRBD1 or TRBD2 (6 bases each). CDR1 is MRHNA, CDR2 SNTAGT, per germline. Trimming shortened V by 4 bases and J by 0 bases, and 11 bases separated the two germline ends. This CDR3 contains 15 residues. CDR3 coding DNA: TGTGCCAGCAGTGCGGCGGGGACAAGCACAGATACGCAGTATTTT. It specifies CASSAAGTSTDTQYF.

Regarding this clonotype: A read error is likely, as this CDR3 ends without the conserved phenylalanine or tryptophan. The chain links TRBV15 to TRBJ2-5; D gene uncertain. The J call may be incorrect, as the DNA end agrees better with TRBJ2-7. The CDR3 totals 13 residues. CDR1 LNHNV and CDR2 YYDKDF come from the germline V gene (reference sequence). The CDR3 loop is CATSRDLVHEQYS. CDR3 DNA: TGTGCCACCAGCAGAGATCTCGTTCACGAGCAGTACTCC.

This clonotype was seen only a few times. This sequence joins TRBV7-3 and TRBJ1-1, with D unresolved. The CDR3 runs 14 residues. Germline V gives CDR1 SGHTA, CDR2 FQGTGA. V gave up 0 bases and J gave up 0 bases, with 5 bases separating them. This CDR3 is CASSLTSVNTEAFF. In DNA form, the CDR3 reads TGTGCCAGCAGCTTAACCTCGGTGAACACTGAAGCTTTCTTT.

The gene calls are TRBV20-1 and TRBJ2-3; TRBD1 agrees at 10 bases. The CDR3 contains 15 residues. Germline V gene data show CDR1 as DFQATT and CDR2 as SNEGSKA (reference sequence). V lost 5 bases and J lost 5; bases outside the gene matches: 10. CDR3 nucleotides: TGCAGTGCTGAGACAGGACAGGGGGTTGGAGATACGCAGTATTTT. Translation gives CSAETGQGVGDTQYF.

Notes on this clonotype: A single base separates this from a much larger clone, so it may be a read error. The genes are TRBV7-9 and TRBJ1-4; 8 bases are a match to TRBD1. The CDR3 extends over 15 amino acids. V was clipped by 4 bases and J by 3 bases; unmatched bases: 4. From germline, CDR1 is SEHNR and CDR2 FQNEAQ (reference sequence). In DNA form, the CDR3 reads TGTGCCAGCAGCTCGCAGGGGGCGTCTAATGAAAAACTGTTTTTT. It is translated as CASSSQGASNEKLFF. The entire variable domain, with the rest obtained from reference TRBV7-9 and TRBJ1-4, is as follows: DTGVSQNPRHKITKRGQNVTFRCDPISEHNRLYWYRQTLGQGPEFLTYFQNEAQLEKSRLLSDRFSAERPKGSFSTLEIQRTEQGDSAMYLCASSSQGASNEKLFFGSGTQLSVL.

The chain carries TRBV9 and TRBJ1-1; TRBD1 matches at 11 bases. Germline V CDR1 and CDR2: SGDLS, YYNGEE. Losses at the gene ends were 0 bases for V and 6 bases for J; bases not matched to a gene: 4. This CDR3 comprises 15 residues. In DNA form, the CDR3 reads TGTGCCAGCAGCGTAGTAGGACAGGGGGCTGCTGAAGCTTTCTTT. Protein: CASSVVGQGAAEAFF.

The table lists this clonotype with many counts. The V gene is TRBV30, the J gene TRBJ1-1; weak D call: TRBD1 (6 bases). Germline lookup yields CDR1 GTSNPN and CDR2 SVGIG (reference sequence). The CDR3 loop spans 14 amino acids. Trimming took 4 bases from V and 0 from J, leaving 12 bases between them. CDR3: CAWNLQGMNTEAFF. DNA for the CDR3: TGTGCCTGGAACCTACAGGGCATGAACACTGAAGCTTTCTTT.